These 25 T cell receptor beta chains came from one sample sequenced in a study of T-cell memory formation after mild COVID-19. TCRdb passed the 5' RACE reads through MiXCR, listing each CDR3 protein once. The data show roughly 400,000 distinct CDR3 sequences, roughly a quarter seen once. The sample consisted of PBMCs or a T cell subset sorted from them (not recorded which). These receptors were taken from an adult woman who had mild COVID-19 (a few samples of this study predate the infection). Cell type and time point are not known.

V is TRBV7-2 and J is TRBJ2-5; D is undetermined. CDR1 and CDR2 from the germline V gene are SGHTA and FQGNSA. CDR3 length: 14 amino acids. With 4 bases removed from V and 2 bases from J, the gap between germline ends came to 11 bases. CDR3 amino acids: CASSSMGRQETQYF. In nucleotides, the CDR3 is TGTGCCAGCAGCTCGATGGGTAGGCAAGAGACCCAGTACTTC. Filled out from reference TRBV7-2 and TRBJ2-5, the complete variable domain reads GAGVSQSPSNKVTEKGKDVELRCDPISGHTALYWYRQSLGQGLEFLIYFQGNSAPDKSGLPSDRFSAERTGGSVSTLTIQRTQQEDSAVYLCASSSMGRQETQYFGPGTRLLVL.

The chain links TRBV7-6 to TRBJ2-3; 12 nucleotides align to TRBD2. The CDR3 covers 16 residues. Trimming took 3 bases from V and 5 from J; bases not matched to a gene: 6. Germline CDR1 and CDR2: SGHVS and FNYEAQ. CDR3 in amino acids: CASSLALAGGQDTQYF. The DNA for the CDR3 is TGTGCCAGCAGCTTGGCGCTAGCGGGGGGGCAAGATACGCAGTATTTT.

The V and J genes are TRBV7-8 and TRBJ2-1; D not resolved. CDR1 and CDR2 from the germline V gene are SGHVS and FQNEAQ. Trimming took 1 base from V and 8 from J, leaving 9 bases between them. CDR3 length equals 13 residues. The CDR3 DNA reads TGTGCCAGCAGCTTAGAACCAACAGATGAGCAGTTCTTC. Translating gives CASSLEPTDEQFF.

The genes are TRBV18 and TRBJ1-5; D gene ambiguous. There are 13 residues in the CDR3. Per germline, CDR1 KGHSH and CDR2 LQKENI. V dropped 6 bases and J dropped 5 bases, with 11 bases sitting between them. CDR3 DNA: TGTGCCAGCTCCCGCTTAGCAGATCAGCCCCAGCATTTT. Its protein is CASSRLADQPQHF.

This clonotype was found a few times. The chain recombines TRBV6-1 with TRBJ2-7; TRBD2 might be the D (6 bases). V lost 2 bases and J lost 2, with 16 bases in between. Germline V gives CDR1 MNHNS, CDR2 SASEGT. This CDR3 is built from 16 residues. CDR3 sequence reads: CASSENEASAAYEQYF. DNA of the CDR3: TGTGCCAGCAGTGAAAACGAAGCTAGCGCAGCCTACGAGCAGTACTTC.

This clonotype was picked up many times. The chain employs TRBV11-2 and TRBJ2-1, with 14 bases lining up with TRBD2. After removal of 4 bases from V and 6 bases from J, the junction contained 8 bases not matched to a gene. The CDR3 has 17 residues. Looked up from germline, CDR1 is SGHAT and CDR2 is FQNNGV. Here the CDR3 reads CASSWGLAGAGFNEQFF. The CDR3 DNA follows: TGTGCCAGCAGCTGGGGACTAGCGGGAGCGGGTTTCAATGAGCAGTTCTTC.

This clonotype was recorded once. The V gene is TRBV5-5, the J gene TRBJ2-5, with 8 bases aligning to TRBD2. The CDR3 consists of 15 residues. Per the germline V gene, CDR1 is SGHKS and CDR2 is YYEKEE (reference sequence). The V segment lost 0 bases and the J segment 5 bases; nucleotides outside the gene matches: 6. For the CDR3, the DNA is TGTGCCAGCAGCTTGGGAGCGGGGGCCCTGGAGACCCAGTACTTC. Translated, it gives CASSLGAGALETQYF.

The chain couples TRBV12-3 or TRBV12-4 to TRBJ1-1; the D is unclear. Trimming shortened V by 6 bases and J by 10 bases, and 15 bases separated the two germline ends. The CDR3 extends over 12 amino acids. DNA of the CDR3: TGTGCCAGCAGGCAAAGCCCCTCCGGAGCTTTCTTT. Protein: CASRQSPSGAFF.

This clonotype appeared a few times. This chain joins TRBV7-9 and TRBJ1-2; tentative D call: TRBD1 (5 bases). CDR3 size: 14 residues. Trimming stripped 6 bases from V and 4 bases from J, with 15 bases between. Germline V gene data show CDR1 as SEHNR and CDR2 as FQNEAQ (reference sequence). As DNA, the CDR3 is TGTGCCAGCAGGGGGGAGGTGGAAGGCTATGGCTACACCTTC. Amino acids: CASRGEVEGYGYTF.

This clonotype was seen a few times. The chain links TRBV4-3 to TRBJ2-7; D is undetermined. Trimming took off 1 base at V and 3 bases at J, with 10 bases between the two ends. Looked up from germline, CDR1 is LGHNA and CDR2 is YSLEER. CDR3 length: 14 residues. CDR3: CASSQGLVGYEQYF. The CDR3 bases are TGCGCCAGCAGCCAAGGGTTAGTGGGCTACGAGCAGTACTTC.

The chain has TRBV29-1 and TRBJ2-7, with 12 positions matching TRBD2. V was clipped by 7 bases and J by 1 base; unmatched bases: 2. CDR1 is SQVTM and CDR2 is ANQGSEA in the germline V gene. The CDR3 sequence is 13 residues long. The CDR3 bases are TGCAGCGCCGGGACTAGCGGGTCCTACGAGCAGTACTTC. Residues: CSAGTSGSYEQYF.

The chain uses TRBV11-3 and TRBJ2-3; 9 nucleotides align to TRBD2. With V trimmed by 5 bases and J by 3 bases, 9 bases remained unmatched. Germline V CDR1 and CDR2: SGHNT, YENEEA. There are 16 residues in the CDR3. The CDR3 region is CASSERAGGPTDTQYF. The CDR3 DNA follows: TGTGCCAGCAGCGAAAGGGCGGGAGGGCCAACAGATACGCAGTATTTT.

This clonotype was detected a few times. V is TRBV5-1 and J is TRBJ2-7; D call uncertain. The germline CDR1 and CDR2 sequences are SGHRS and YFSETQ. The V gene lost 4 bases and the J gene lost 3 bases, with 11 bases spanning the gap. The CDR3 runs 13 residues. The CDR3 sequence is CASSVDVYYEQYF. CDR3 nucleotide sequence: TGCGCCAGCAGCGTGGACGTTTACTACGAGCAGTACTTC.

The chain is built from TRBV12-3 or TRBV12-4 and TRBJ2-6; 8 bases map to TRBD1. With 5 bases clipped from V and 0 bases from J, the junction kept 18 bases outside the gene matches. The CDR3 runs 21 residues. The CDR3 protein is CASSPTGGQAESTSGANVLTF. The CDR3 region has the DNA TGTGCCAGCAGTCCCACTGGGGGACAGGCAGAGTCCACCTCTGGGGCCAACGTCCTGACTTTC.

This clonotype appeared a few times. V gene TRBV6-4 combines with J gene TRBJ2-3; D gene uncertain. V lost 6 bases and J 2 bases, leaving 12 bases between the germline ends. The CDR3 spans 14 residues. Per germline, CDR1 MRHNA and CDR2 SNTAGT. CDR3: CASSAQRPTDTQYF. The CDR3 DNA sequence: TGTGCCAGCAGCGCACAGAGACCCACAGATACGCAGTATTTT.

This clonotype has just a few counts. V gene TRBV29-1 combines with J gene TRBJ1-2; 11 nucleotides align to TRBD1. Per germline, CDR1 SQVTM and CDR2 ANQGSEA. With V trimmed by 6 bases and J by 7 bases, 4 bases remained unmatched. CDR3 length: 12 amino acids. The CDR3 coding sequence is TGCAGCGTCCCTGGACAGGGGGCTGGCTACACCTTC. It encodes CSVPGQGAGYTF. Full variable domain (rest looked up from reference TRBV29-1 and TRBJ1-2): SAVISQKPSRDICQRGTSLTIQCQVDSQVTMMFWYRQQPGQSLTLIATANQGSEATYESGFVIDKFPISRPNLTFSTLTVSNMSPEDSSIYLCSVPGQGAGYTFGSGTRLTVV.

This clonotype has just a few counts. The chain has TRBV4-1 and TRBJ1-4; 7 nucleotides agree with TRBD1. The CDR3 is made up of 15 amino acids. The germline V gene encodes CDR1 MGHRA and CDR2 YSYEKL. The V segment lost 0 bases and the J segment 10 bases; nucleotides outside the gene matches: 8. The CDR3 spells CASSQEFTGEGKLFF. The DNA of the CDR3 is TGCGCCAGCAGCCAAGAGTTTACAGGGGAGGGAAAACTGTTTTTT.

This chain links TRBV6-2 or TRBV6-3 with TRBJ1-6; TRBD1 matches at 7 bases. CDR1 MNHEY and CDR2 SVGEGT come from the germline V gene. This CDR3 has 15 residues. The junction had 3 bases not matched to a gene; V was cut back by 0 bases and J by 7 bases. CDR3 coding DNA: TGTGCCAGCAGTTACTCGACACAGGGGAATTCACCCCTCCACTTT. It is translated as CASSYSTQGNSPLHF.

This rearrangement joins TRBV6-1 to TRBJ2-2; TRBD1 agrees at 9 bases. The V gene end was trimmed by 2 bases and the J gene end by 7 bases; junction bases not matched to a gene: 5. Germline V lookup: CDR1 MNHNS, CDR2 SASEGT. The CDR3 loop spans 15 amino acids. CDR3 protein: CASSESGQGNGELFF. CDR3 nucleotide sequence: TGTGCCAGCAGTGAATCTGGACAGGGGAACGGGGAGCTGTTTTTT.

This clonotype was recorded a few times. The genes are TRBV7-3 and TRBJ1-1, with D possibly matching TRBD1 (5 bases). There are 14 residues in the CDR3. Germline CDR1 reads SGHTA; CDR2 reads FQGTGA. Trimming shortened V by 5 bases and J by 4 bases, and 14 bases separated the two germline ends. CDR3 sequence reads: CASSAGRRSTEAFF. CDR3 DNA: TGTGCCAGCAGCGCGGGACGGAGGAGCACTGAAGCTTTCTTT.

This clonotype was observed a few times. The rearrangement joins TRBV24-1 to TRBJ1-2, with D maybe TRBD1 (6 bases). Deletions cut 4 bases from V and 7 bases from J, with 12 bases between. The CDR3 extends over 13 amino acids. CDR1 is KGHDR and CDR2 is SFDVKD in the germline V gene. In nucleotides, the CDR3 is TGTGCCACCAGTGAGCAGGACAGTCGTGGCTACACCTTC. Translation: CATSEQDSRGYTF.

This clonotype came up once. This chain links TRBV2 with TRBJ2-3, with 10 bases that match TRBD1. This CDR3 has 15 residues. Trimming cost V 5 bases and J 3 bases; bases outside gene matches: 5. Germline values: CDR1 SNHLY, CDR2 FYNNEI. CDR3 nucleotide sequence: TGTGCCAGCAGTATGGGACAGGGGAGGACAGATACGCAGTATTTT. Its translation is CASSMGQGRTDTQYF.

J is TRBJ1-5 and V is TRBV19, with 10 bases aligning to TRBD1. V shed 5 bases, J shed 4 bases, and the junction held 11 bases outside the gene matches. Germline V lookup: CDR1 LNHDA, CDR2 SQIVND (reference sequence). The CDR3 has 17 residues. The CDR3, as DNA: TGTGCCAGTAGTTTGGACAGGGGGAGGACAAGTAATCAGCCCCAGCATTTT. Translation gives CASSLDRGRTSNQPQHF.

This clonotype was counted only a few times. The chain couples TRBV28 to TRBJ2-1, with 14 nucleotides matching TRBD2. CDR3 length: 18 residues. From germline, CDR1 is MDHEN and CDR2 SYDVKM. V gave up 4 bases and J gave up 8 bases; unmatched junction bases: 13. The CDR3 DNA follows: TGTGCCAGCAGTTCCCGATATAGACTAGCGGGAGGGCTTGATGAGCAGTTCTTC. It specifies CASSSRYRLAGGLDEQFF.

The chain joins TRBV7-3 to TRBJ2-2; D is possibly TRBD1 or TRBD2 (5 bases each). Trimming removed 3 bases from V and 2 bases from J, with 10 bases in between. Per the germline V gene, CDR1 is SGHTA and CDR2 is FQGTGA. The CDR3 extends over 15 amino acids. The CDR3 coding sequence is TGTGCCAGCAGCTTGGGACCCCTAAACACCGGGGAGCTGTTTTTT. Its protein is CASSLGPLNTGELFF. The whole variable domain, remainder taken from reference TRBV7-3 and TRBJ2-2, is GAGVSQTPSNKVTEKGKYVELRCDPISGHTALYWYRQSLGQGPEFLIYFQGTGAADDSGLPNDRFFAVRPEGSVSTLKIQRTERGDSAVYLCASSLGPLNTGELFFGEGSRLTVL.